This T cell receptor beta chain was documented in a study of vaccination and CD4 T cells after COVID-19. This CDR3 is 11 amino acids long. CDR1 is DFQATT, CDR2 SNEGSKA, per germline (reference sequence). The treatment: 10-day PBMC culture with coronavirus spike peptide pools or control peptides (ViraFEST assay). Sequenced with the Oncomine TCR Beta short-read assay was DNA taken from cultured CD4+ T cells. MiXCR was run by TCRdb on the PCR reads, yielding one entry per CDR3 protein. The sample shows thousands of distinct CDR3 sequences, around 50% of them seen only once. Comment on this clonotype: As yet, its antigen is unknown.

This sequence originates from a human donor who had recovered from COVID-19. This chain joins TRBV20-1 and TRBJ2-4, with a tentative D call TRBD2 (5 bases). Sequencing used CD4+ T cells from blood, cultured in vitro. This chain's CDR3 is CSVNRGNIQYF. In DNA, the CDR3 is TGCAGCGTGAACCGGGGAAACATTCAGTACTTC.